Each of the 32 T cell receptor beta chains below was sequenced from the same sample in a study of post-analysis software for immune sequencing data. Findings and caveats of the study: TRBV5-6, TRBV5-1 and TRBV20-1 belonged to a set of roughly five TRBV segments that were more frequent in patients than controls.

These receptors have no known antigen. Unique molecular identifiers had been added to the TCR beta cDNA libraries. TCRdb ran MiXCR on the PCR reads and lists one entry per CDR3 protein. Here the sample spans about 620,000 distinct CDR3 sequences, around 40% being singletons. Input material: blood. These receptors came from a girl aged 10 to 17 with multiple sclerosis.

The chain joins TRBV20-1 to TRBJ2-7; TRBD2 aligns across 9 bases. The J call may be wrong; the DNA end is better matched by TRBJ2-5. The CDR3 loop spans 14 amino acids. From germline, CDR1 is DFQATT and CDR2 SNEGSKA (reference sequence). CDR3 bases: TGCAGTGCTAGGGCCACTAGCGGGCCCGCGACCCAGTACTTC. It translates to CSARATSGPATQYF.

The chain recombines TRBV5-1 with TRBJ1-1, with D hard to call. Per germline, CDR1 SGHRS and CDR2 YFSETQ. The CDR3 is made up of 14 amino acids. Deletions cut 4 bases from V and 1 base from J, with 11 bases between. The CDR3 here is CASSPQTRNTEAFF. CDR3 DNA: TGCGCCAGCAGCCCTCAAACGAGGAACACTGAAGCTTTCTTT. The entire variable domain, with the rest obtained from reference TRBV5-1 and TRBJ1-1, is as follows: KAGVTQTPRYLIKTRGQQVTLSCSPISGHRSVSWYQQTPGQGLQFLFEYFSETQRNKGNFPGRFSGRQFSNSRSEMNVSTLELGDSALYLCASSPQTRNTEAFFGQGTRLTVV.

The J gene is TRBJ2-3, the V gene TRBV7-2; TRBD1 might be the D (5 bases). The CDR3 is 15 amino acids. Germline V gene sequence: CDR1 SGHTA, CDR2 FQGNSA. V lost 5 bases to trimming and J lost 4 bases, with 16 bases between them. This chain's CDR3 is CASSLRITGADTQYF. CDR3 nucleotides: TGTGCCAGCAGCCTACGGATAACAGGAGCAGATACGCAGTATTTT.

Remarks on this clonotype: Compared with germline, one end of the junction differs, possibly owing to a read error. The rearrangement uses TRBV6-5 and TRBJ1-2; 7 bases align to TRBD1. CDR1 is MNHEY, CDR2 SVGAGI, per germline. CDR3 length: 14 amino acids. CDR3 sequence reads: CAGSSVTGTRGYTF. CDR3 in DNA: TGTGCCGGCAGCTCCGTGACAGGGACACGGGGCTACACCTTC.

The chain has TRBV12-3 or TRBV12-4 and TRBJ2-7, with 11 bases fitting TRBD2. CDR3 length equals 15 residues. Trimming removed 4 bases from V and 2 bases from J; junction bases left unmatched: 4. CDR3: CASSSFSGRAYEQYF. As DNA, the CDR3 is TGTGCCAGCAGTTCATTTAGCGGGAGGGCCTACGAGCAGTACTTC.

The chain links TRBV29-1 to TRBJ2-5; perhaps TRBD2 as D (6 bases). The last part of the DNA fits TRBJ2-7 better; the J call may be wrong. Germline V gene data show CDR1 as SQVTM and CDR2 as ANQGSEA. The CDR3 spans 12 residues. The CDR3 DNA is TGCAGCGCCCGAGCGGGCCAGCACGAGCAGTACTTC. The encoded protein is CSARAGQHEQYF.

A note on this clonotype: A much larger clone sits a single nucleotide away, making a read error possible. V is TRBV5-1 and J is TRBJ2-5; 7 positions agree with TRBD2. The CDR3 is made up of 16 amino acids. J lost 5 bases, V lost 3 bases, and 13 bases had no gene match. Germline-derived CDR1 and CDR2 are SGHRS and YFSETQ. CDR3 loop: CASSSALRGSVETQYF. The CDR3 nucleotides are TGCGCCAGCAGCTCGGCTTTGCGGGGGAGCGTTGAGACCCAGTACTTC.

J is TRBJ2-1 and V is TRBV6-1, with 11 bases fitting TRBD1. Germline CDR1 MNHNS, CDR2 SASEGT. V shed 3 bases, J shed 1 base, and the junction held 2 bases outside the gene matches. The CDR3 contains 16 residues. CDR3 sequence (DNA): TGTGCCAGCAGTGAGGGACAGGGGGTTTCCTACAATGAGCAGTTCTTC. This encodes CASSEGQGVSYNEQFF.

This clonotype was recorded a few times. The genes are TRBV7-2 and TRBJ2-3; D not resolved. The CDR3 has 13 amino acids. V was pared by 5 bases and J by 6 bases, with 12 bases between. CDR1 and CDR2 from the germline V gene are SGHTA and FQGNSA. The CDR3 coding sequence is TGTGCCAGCAGCCTCGAATTTCCGGATACGCAGTATTTT. This sequence encodes CASSLEFPDTQYF.

A few counts support this clonotype. The chain carries TRBV12-3 or TRBV12-4 and TRBJ2-6, with D hard to call. The CDR3 spans 15 residues. V was clipped by 7 bases and J by 1 base, with 11 bases between them. Here the CDR3 DNA reads TGTGCCAGCATGACCGCCTTGTCTGGGGCCAACGTCCTGACTTTC. Translating it yields CASMTALSGANVLTF.

The chain uses TRBV12-3 or TRBV12-4 and TRBJ2-4; D might be TRBD1 or TRBD2, each matching 6 bases. Trimming cost V 6 bases and J 15 bases, with 27 bases left between them. The CDR3 runs to 15 residues. The CDR3 DNA sequence: TGTGCCAGCAGCCAGCTACAGGGCAGTACTAAGGGACTGTACTTC. Translating it yields CASSQLQGSTKGLYF.

This clonotype was found a few times. This rearrangement joins TRBV7-2 to TRBJ2-1; D is perhaps TRBD1 or TRBD2 (5 bases each). This CDR3 spans 15 amino acids. With 6 bases removed from V and 9 bases from J, the gap between germline ends came to 21 bases. Per germline, CDR1 SGHTA and CDR2 FQGNSA. The CDR3 here is CASRLTGTAGIEQFF. Here the CDR3 DNA reads TGTGCCAGCAGGTTAACCGGGACGGCGGGCATTGAGCAGTTCTTC.

This clonotype was recorded a few times. This chain uses TRBV18 with TRBJ1-1, with D possibly TRBD1 on 5 matching bases. This CDR3 contains 15 residues. CDR1 and CDR2 from the germline V gene are KGHSH and LQKENI. V lost 1 base and J lost 7, with 16 bases in between. DNA of the CDR3: TGTGCCAGCTCACCACGACCGGGACCCGGCGGTGAAGCTTTCTTT. Its protein product is CASSPRPGPGGEAFF.

The chain has TRBV6-6 and TRBJ2-3; D may be TRBD1 (5 bases). Germline CDR1 and CDR2: MNHNY and SVGAGI (reference sequence). V lost 5 bases and J 6 bases, leaving 18 bases between the germline ends. The CDR3 runs to 15 residues. CDR3 region: CASSPPRDTTDTQYF. The CDR3 nucleotides are TGTGCCAGCAGTCCCCCCAGGGATACGACGGATACGCAGTATTTT.

This sequence joins TRBV12-3 or TRBV12-4 and TRBJ2-3; D gene uncertain. V shed 5 bases and J shed 0 bases, with 6 bases lying between them. The CDR3 totals 13 residues. The CDR3 protein is CASSMPSTDTQYF. DNA for the CDR3: TGTGCCAGCAGTATGCCTAGCACAGATACGCAGTATTTT.

The V gene is TRBV29-1, the J gene TRBJ2-2, with D possibly TRBD1 on 7 matching bases. Deletions cut 6 bases from V and 5 bases from J, with 13 bases between. CDR1 and CDR2 (germline): SQVTM, ANQGSEA. This CDR3 is 13 amino acids long. The CDR3 region has the DNA TGCAGCGTCCGGACAGGAGGGACCGGGGAGCTGTTTTTT. It specifies CSVRTGGTGELFF.

This clonotype appeared many times. The rearrangement joins TRBV11-2 to TRBJ2-5; 16 nucleotides align to TRBD2. With V trimmed by 4 bases and J by 3 bases, 8 bases remained unmatched. Germline assignment: CDR1 SGHAT and CDR2 FQNNGV. The CDR3 runs 18 residues. The CDR3 DNA reads TGTGCCAGCAGCTCAGGGACTAGCGGGGGGGAACCTAAAGAGACCCAGTACTTC. It specifies CASSSGTSGGEPKETQYF.

Details on this clonotype: At one of its ends the junction is not consistent with the germline gene, which may arise from a read error. This chain links TRBV7-9 with TRBJ1-2; 9 nucleotides align to TRBD1. Germline V gene lookup returns CDR1 SEHNR and CDR2 FQNEAQ (reference sequence). The CDR3 is 17 amino acids. The CDR3 nucleotides are TGTACCAGCAGAGATACAGGGGGCGCAGGGATTTACTATGGCTACACCTTC. Translation: CTSRDTGGAGIYYGYTF.

This clonotype was found a few times. The rearrangement joins TRBV20-1 to TRBJ2-1, with 14 bases that match TRBD2. V trimming: 0 bases; J trimming: 8 bases; junction bases outside the gene matches: 0. Germline CDR1 and CDR2: DFQATT and SNEGSKA (reference sequence). The CDR3 loop spans 14 amino acids. CDR3 residues: CSARETSGRDEQFF. The DNA for the CDR3 is TGCAGTGCTAGAGAGACTAGCGGGAGGGATGAGCAGTTCTTC.

This chain joins TRBV15 and TRBJ2-1, with D possibly TRBD2 on 5 matching bases. CDR3 length: 14 amino acids. Per germline, CDR1 LNHNV and CDR2 YYDKDF (reference sequence). V lost 6 bases to trimming and J lost 5 bases, with 14 bases between them. CDR3 region: CATSKEGLHNEQFF. DNA of the CDR3: TGTGCCACCAGTAAAGAAGGACTTCACAATGAGCAGTTCTTC.

The chain uses TRBV5-6 and TRBJ1-1, with TRBD1 as a possible D gene (5 bases). Germline CDR1 is SGHDT and CDR2 is YYEEEE. Trimming took 4 bases from V and 0 from J, leaving 10 bases between them. This CDR3 spans 14 amino acids. The CDR3 protein is CASSRGGMNTEAFF. In nucleotides, the CDR3 is TGTGCCAGCAGCCGGGGGGGAATGAACACTGAAGCTTTCTTT.

The rearrangement uses TRBV11-2 and TRBJ2-4; D gene unclear. This CDR3 comprises 11 residues. The germline gives CDR1 SGHAT, CDR2 FQNNGV. Trimming pared 4 bases from V and 8 bases from J, leaving 6 bases between. In nucleotides, the CDR3 is TGTGCCAGCAGCTCTGTAGACATTCAGTACTTC. Residues: CASSSVDIQYF.

This clonotype was counted only a few times. This chain uses TRBV20-1 with TRBJ2-3, with D unclear. The V and J ends lost 5 bases and 2 bases respectively, with 5 bases between them. The CDR3 spans 11 residues. Germline CDR1 reads DFQATT; CDR2 reads SNEGSKA (reference sequence). The CDR3 coding sequence is TGCAGTGCTGGATCCACAGATACGCAGTATTTT. Translated, it gives CSAGSTDTQYF.

V and J are TRBV7-9 and TRBJ1-2, with unresolved D. V lost 7 bases to trimming and J lost 0 bases, with 18 bases between them. The V gene's germline CDR1 is SEHNR and CDR2 FQNEAQ (reference sequence). The CDR3 has 16 residues. CDR3 bases: TGTGCCAGCACCGATGACGGCTCCCAAGCTAACTATGGCTACACCTTC. This codes for CASTDDGSQANYGYTF. Full variable domain (rest looked up from reference TRBV7-9 and TRBJ1-2): DTGVSQNPRHKITKRGQNVTFRCDPISEHNRLYWYRQTLGQGPEFLTYFQNEAQLEKSRLLSDRFSAERPKGSFSTLEIQRTEQGDSAMYLCASTDDGSQANYGYTFGSGTRLTVV.

V gene TRBV12-3 or TRBV12-4 combines with J gene TRBJ1-6; D is unclear. Trimming shortened V by 6 bases and J by 9 bases, and 9 bases separated the two germline ends. This CDR3 is built from 12 residues. The CDR3 region is CASSLLTSPLHF. The CDR3 DNA sequence: TGTGCCAGCAGCTTACTGACTTCACCCCTCCACTTT.

This clonotype was detected a few times. V gene TRBV6-1 combines with J gene TRBJ2-7, with 9 bases lining up with TRBD1. V trimming: 6 bases; J trimming: 4 bases; junction bases outside the gene matches: 7. The germline V gene encodes CDR1 MNHNS and CDR2 SASEGT. This CDR3 is built from 14 residues. The CDR3 here is CASRSRDRAYEQYF. In DNA form, the CDR3 reads TGTGCCAGCAGGAGCCGGGACAGGGCGTACGAGCAGTACTTC.

This chain connects TRBV11-1 to TRBJ2-3; 14 bases are shared with TRBD2. Trimming cost V 2 bases and J 2 bases; bases outside gene matches: 21. The CDR3 contains 23 residues. Germline lookup yields CDR1 SGHAT and CDR2 FQDESV (reference sequence). The CDR3 region is CASSLLQGLPGTSGGSNTDTQYF. The CDR3 DNA reads as TGTGCCAGCAGCTTACTACAGGGGCTTCCCGGGACTAGCGGGGGCTCTAACACAGATACGCAGTATTTT.

CDR3 nucleotides: TGTGCCAGCAGTAATTCCGGGACAGGGGGCTACACCTTC. Translation gives CASSNSGTGGYTF. The chain uses TRBV6-1 and TRBJ1-2, with 9 positions matching TRBD1. The J segment lost 8 bases and the V segment lost 5 bases, leaving 6 bases of the junction unmatched. This CDR3 comprises 13 residues. Germline loops: CDR1 MNHNS, CDR2 SASEGT.

This clonotype has just a few counts. The rearrangement links TRBV29-1 to TRBJ2-3; possibly TRBD2 for D (6 bases). The CDR3 spans 15 residues. V shed 0 bases and J shed 4 bases, with 14 bases lying between them. Germline CDR1 reads SQVTM; CDR2 reads ANQGSEA. CDR3 region: CSVEDRGGTADTQYF. The CDR3 DNA sequence: TGCAGCGTTGAAGATCGGGGCGGGACCGCAGATACGCAGTATTTT.

The chain carries TRBV10-2 and TRBJ1-2; D ambiguous. Trimming left V 3 bases short and J 4 bases short, with 9 bases between. From germline, CDR1 is WSHSY and CDR2 SAAADI. This CDR3 has 13 residues. The CDR3 sequence is CASSEGSFYGYTF. The CDR3 region has the DNA TGCGCCAGCAGTGAAGGCAGCTTCTATGGCTACACCTTC.

The rearrangement joins TRBV29-1 to TRBJ2-7; D might be TRBD2 (6 bases). This CDR3 contains 14 residues. Germline-derived CDR1 and CDR2 are SQVTM and ANQGSEA. Deletions cut 5 bases from V and 0 bases from J, with 14 bases between. CDR3 residues: CSVLIGRDSYEQYF. The CDR3 nucleotides read TGCAGCGTTCTGATCGGGCGGGACTCCTACGAGCAGTACTTC.

This rearrangement joins TRBV6-6 to TRBJ1-5; no clear D. V was clipped by 2 bases and J by 1 base, with 12 bases between them. Germline CDR1 reads MNHNY; CDR2 reads SVGAGI (reference sequence). This CDR3 is 16 amino acids long. The chain's CDR3 is CASSYLSPGSNQPQHF. For the CDR3, the DNA is TGTGCCAGCAGTTACCTTTCCCCTGGGAGCAATCAGCCCCAGCATTTT.